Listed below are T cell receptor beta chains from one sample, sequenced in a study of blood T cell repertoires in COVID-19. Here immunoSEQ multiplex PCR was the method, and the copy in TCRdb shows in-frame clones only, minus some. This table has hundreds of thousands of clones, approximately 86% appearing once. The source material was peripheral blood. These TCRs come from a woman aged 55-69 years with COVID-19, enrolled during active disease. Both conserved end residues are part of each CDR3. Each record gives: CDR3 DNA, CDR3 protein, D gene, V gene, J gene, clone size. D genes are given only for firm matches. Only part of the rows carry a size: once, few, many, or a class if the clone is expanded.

CDR3 DNA: TGTGCCAGCAGTTACTCGAGGGGGGGGCTAGCGGTCAGCACAGATACGCAGTATTTT; CDR3 protein: CASSYSRGGLAVSTDTQYF; D gene: NA; V gene: TRBV6-2/TRBV6-3; J gene: TRBJ2-3; clone size: NA
CDR3 DNA: TGTGCCAGCAGCTTGGGACAGGGATGGAACACCGGGGAGCTGTTTTTT; CDR3 protein: CASSLGQGWNTGELFF; D gene: TRBD1; V gene: TRBV7-8; J gene: TRBJ2-2; clone size: NA
CDR3 DNA: TGTGCCAGCAGCCGCCGGACTAGCGGGGGCTCACGAACCCAGTACTTC; CDR3 protein: CASSRRTSGGSRTQYF; D gene: TRBD2; V gene: TRBV13; J gene: TRBJ2-5; clone size: NA
CDR3 DNA: TGTGCCAGCAGCTTATGGCTAGCGGGGGTTCCCTCCTACGAGCAGTACTTC; CDR3 protein: CASSLWLAGVPSYEQYF; D gene: TRBD2; V gene: TRBV7-2; J gene: TRBJ2-7; clone size: NA
CDR3 DNA: TGTGCCAGCAGCGCTCTGTTGAGTGAGCAGTTCTTC; CDR3 protein: CASSALLSEQFF; D gene: NA; V gene: TRBV9; J gene: TRBJ2-1; clone size: NA
CDR3 DNA: TGTGCCAGCAGCTTGGGACAGGGAGGAGGGCAGCCCCAGCATTTT; CDR3 protein: CASSLGQGGGQPQHF; D gene: TRBD1; V gene: TRBV7-2; J gene: TRBJ1-5; clone size: NA
CDR3 DNA: TGTGCCAGCAGTTTAGATCTCTCTTCCTTAGCTAACTATGGCTACACCTTC; CDR3 protein: CASSLDLSSLANYGYTF; D gene: NA; V gene: TRBV27; J gene: TRBJ1-2; clone size: NA
CDR3 DNA: TGCGCCAGCAGCTTGTTATTGACAGGGACCACAGATACGCAGTATTTT; CDR3 protein: CASSLLLTGTTDTQYF; D gene: TRBD1; V gene: TRBV5-1; J gene: TRBJ2-3; clone size: NA
CDR3 DNA: TGTGCCAGCAGCCAAGAATCTACAGGGGGCGAGCAGTACTTC; CDR3 protein: CASSQESTGGEQYF; D gene: TRBD1; V gene: TRBV4-2; J gene: TRBJ2-7; clone size: once
CDR3 DNA: TGTGCCAGCAGGGCCCTGGCGGCGTCCGGGGAGCTGTTTTTT; CDR3 protein: CASRALAASGELFF; D gene: NA; V gene: TRBV6-5; J gene: TRBJ2-2; clone size: NA
CDR3 DNA: TGTGCCAGCAGCCAAGATTTGAAGAGGGAGGGAAACACCATATATTTT; CDR3 protein: CASSQDLKREGNTIYF; D gene: NA; V gene: TRBV4-2; J gene: TRBJ1-3; clone size: NA
CDR3 DNA: TGTGCCAGCAGCTCTGGACAGGGGGGCTCAGATACGCAGTATTTT; CDR3 protein: CASSSGQGGSDTQYF; D gene: TRBD1; V gene: TRBV7-9; J gene: TRBJ2-3; clone size: NA
CDR3 DNA: TGTGCCAGCAGCTTAGCGTCCAAAGAGACCCAGTACTTC; CDR3 protein: CASSLASKETQYF; D gene: NA; V gene: TRBV5-4; J gene: TRBJ2-5; clone size: NA
CDR3 DNA: TGTGCCTGGAGTCAAGTAGGGAGGAACACTGAAGCTTTCTTT; CDR3 protein: CAWSQVGRNTEAFF; D gene: NA; V gene: TRBV30; J gene: TRBJ1-1; clone size: NA
CDR3 DNA: TGCGCCAGCAGCTTGATGTCAGGGGGCATCAATGAGCAGTTCTTC; CDR3 protein: CASSLMSGGINEQFF; D gene: TRBD1; V gene: TRBV5-1; J gene: TRBJ2-1; clone size: NA
CDR3 DNA: TGTGCCTGGAGTGTACCGGGGGACCCACGGTACTTC; CDR3 protein: CAWSVPGDPRYF; D gene: NA; V gene: TRBV30; J gene: TRBJ2-7; clone size: NA
CDR3 DNA: TGTGCCAGCAGCTTAGTTCAGGGGGCGGGCACCGGGGAGCTGTTTTTT; CDR3 protein: CASSLVQGAGTGELFF; D gene: TRBD1; V gene: TRBV7-2; J gene: TRBJ2-2; clone size: NA
CDR3 DNA: TGTGCCAGCAGGGGGACTGCTCGCAAGGGCAATGAGCAGTTCTTC; CDR3 protein: CASRGTARKGNEQFF; D gene: NA; V gene: TRBV6-5; J gene: TRBJ2-1; clone size: NA
CDR3 DNA: TGTGCCAGCAGCCAACTTTCCGGGTCCAGCTCCTACGAGCAGTACTTC; CDR3 protein: CASSQLSGSSSYEQYF; D gene: NA; V gene: TRBV4-2; J gene: TRBJ2-7; clone size: NA
CDR3 DNA: TGTGCCAGCAGTTATGGGACACCGAACACCGGGGAGCTGTTTTTT; CDR3 protein: CASSYGTPNTGELFF; D gene: NA; V gene: TRBV6-5; J gene: TRBJ2-2; clone size: NA
CDR3 DNA: TGTGCCAGCAGCTTAACTGGCCCTCCGGGGGTCACCCCGTTCTTC; CDR3 protein: CASSLTGPPGVTPFF; D gene: NA; V gene: TRBV7-3; J gene: TRBJ2-1; clone size: NA
CDR3 DNA: TGTGCCAGCAGCTGGGTAGAGCGGTCACCCCTCCACTTT; CDR3 protein: CASSWVERSPLHF; D gene: NA; V gene: TRBV11-2; J gene: TRBJ1-6; clone size: NA
CDR3 DNA: TGTGCCAGCAGTTGGGAGGGGAACTATGGCTACACCTTC; CDR3 protein: CASSWEGNYGYTF; D gene: NA; V gene: TRBV2; J gene: TRBJ1-2; clone size: NA
CDR3 DNA: TGTGCCGCCAGGGGGGCCAACTATGGCTACACCTTC; CDR3 protein: CAARGANYGYTF; D gene: TRBD1; V gene: TRBV10-3; J gene: TRBJ1-2; clone size: NA
CDR3 DNA: TGTGCCAGCAGCCCCGAGGGGGCGCAGATCTATGGCTACACCTTC; CDR3 protein: CASSPEGAQIYGYTF; D gene: TRBD1; V gene: TRBV5-5; J gene: TRBJ1-2; clone size: once
CDR3 DNA: TGTGCCAGTAGTAACCGTTTAAGGGGGCGCTTCTACGAGCAGTACTTC; CDR3 protein: CASSNRLRGRFYEQYF; D gene: TRBD1; V gene: TRBV19; J gene: TRBJ2-7; clone size: NA
CDR3 DNA: TGCGCCAGCAGCCAAACGGAGGGGCCAGATACGCAGTATTTT; CDR3 protein: CASSQTEGPDTQYF; D gene: NA; V gene: TRBV4-1; J gene: TRBJ2-3; clone size: NA
CDR3 DNA: TGTGCCAGCAGCTTAGGGACAGCGAACAATGAGCAGTTCTTC; CDR3 protein: CASSLGTANNEQFF; D gene: NA; V gene: TRBV7-9; J gene: TRBJ2-1; clone size: NA